Presented here are 14 T cell receptor beta chains from one specimen sequenced in a study of tissue T cells after allogeneic stem cell transplantation. Generated by immunoSEQ multiplex PCR, the TCRdb table keeps only in-frame clones and is missing some. The table lists thousands of clones, 59% of them singletons, with 25% to 35% in the top ten. Time point reported: mouse harvest day 7 after allogeneic transplant. The graft held 10^6 splenic CD5+ T cells and 10^7 T-cell-depleted bone marrow cells. The sample taken for sequencing was spleen. The receptor set was obtained from a female BALB/c mouse given C57BL/6 T cells with graft-versus-host disease after an allogeneic hematopoietic cell transplant.

A remark on this clone: Gene names and germline refer to mouse. CDR3 residues: CASSLGQVSNERLFF. CDR3 bases read: TGTGCCAGCAGTTTAGGACAAGTTTCCAACGAAAGATTATTT. V gene TRBV15 combines with J gene TRBJ1-4; no clear D gene. The CDR3 goes on 1 residue after the read ends, and that part is filled in from the germline J gene. Germline CDR1 SGHND, CDR2 FRSKSL. The CDR3 is 15 residues long. V shed 1 base and J shed 0 bases, with 6 bases lying between them.

A note on this clone: Mouse names are used for the genes. The sequence runs out 1 residue before the end of the CDR3; the remainder is reconstructed from the germline J gene. The chain uses TRBV5 and TRBJ1-1, with unresolved D. The V end was cut by 4 bases, the J end by 1 base, with 1 base between. Germline lookup yields CDR1 LGHNA and CDR2 YNLKQL (reference sequence). The CDR3 loop spans 11 amino acids. The CDR3 region is CASSRNTEVFF. CDR3 DNA, as far as it was read: TGTGCCAGCAGCCGAAACACAGAAGTCTTC.

Notes on this clone: The germline and genes are mouse ones. CDR3 region: CASSPPGGDNQDTQYF. Partial CDR3 DNA: TGTGCCAGCTCTCCCCCGGGGGGAGATAACCAAGACACCCAGTAC. The chain employs TRBV12-1 and TRBJ2-5, with a possible D match to TRBD2 (6 bases). The read comes to an end 1 residue before the CDR3 does, leaving the germline J gene to fill in the end. CDR1 SGHSN and CDR2 HYEKVE come from the germline V gene. CDR3 length: 16 residues. Trimming shortened V by 2 bases and J by 0 bases, and 14 bases separated the two germline ends. Full variable domain (remainder filled in from reference TRBV12-1 and TRBJ2-5): DSGVVQSPRHIIKEKGGRSVLTCIPISGHSNVVWYQQTLGKELKFLIQHYEKVERDKGFLPSRFSVQQFDDYHSEMNMSALELEDSAMYFCASSPPGGDNQDTQYFGPGTRLLVL.

On this clone itself: Gene names refer to mouse genes. The read stops 1 residue short of the end of the CDR3; the missing end is completed from the germline J gene. The chain uses TRBV13-1 and TRBJ2-1; 12 bases match TRBD2. Germline assignment: CDR1 NSHNY and CDR2 SYGAGN. This CDR3 comprises 16 residues. The trim removed 2 bases at V and 4 bases at J, leaving 4 bases unmatched. The chain's CDR3 is CASSEGLGGRYAEQFF. CDR3 bases read: TGTGCCAGCAGTGAGGGACTGGGGGGACGGTATGCTGAGCAGTTC.

Regarding this clone: Gene names follow the mouse nomenclature. The read ends 1 residue before the CDR3 terminus; that terminus is restored from the germline J gene. The rearrangement links TRBV13-1 to TRBJ2-4, with D perhaps matching TRBD1 or TRBD2 (5 bases each). The CDR3 has 14 residues. Germline CDR1 is NSHNY and CDR2 is SYGAGN. Trimming shortened V by 2 bases and J by 2 bases, and 9 bases separated the two germline ends. The part of the CDR3 DNA that was read is TGTGCCAGCAGTGAGGGACCCCCTCAAAACACCTTGTAC. Residues: CASSEGPPQNTLY. The whole CDR3 protein is CASSEGPPQNTLYF.

This clone has a single count. The gene symbols are mouse symbols. Read data end 1 residue before the CDR3 end; the end is taken from the germline J gene. In the same sample, other DNA sequences code for this CDR3. J is TRBJ2-5 and V is TRBV5; D possibly corresponds to TRBD2 (6 bases). Looked up from germline, CDR1 is LGHNA and CDR2 is YNLKQL (reference sequence). This CDR3 region has 14 residues. Trimming cost V 0 bases and J 3 bases, with 7 bases left between them. CDR3 DNA (partial): TGTGCCAGCAGCCAAGATTGGGGGCAAGACACCCAGTAC. Translating it yields CASSQDWGQDTQY. The CDR3 reads in full as CASSQDWGQDTQYF.

This clone was seen once. The gene names here belong to mouse. The read comes to an end 1 residue before the CDR3 does, leaving the germline J gene to fill in the end. This sequence joins TRBV29 and TRBJ2-2, with TRBD2 matching over 9 bases. The CDR3 has 14 amino acids. Germline CDR1 reads MSHET; CDR2 reads SYDVDS. V shed 7 bases and J 3 bases; nucleotides not matched to a gene: 3. The covered CDR3 bases are TGTGCTAGCACCGACTGGGGGTACACCGGGCAGCTCTAC. It codes for CASTDWGYTGQLY. The whole CDR3 is CASTDWGYTGQLYF.

With regard to this clone: These gene names are mouse names. The read falls 1 residue short of the CDR3 end, and the missing part is taken from the germline J gene. The chain is built from TRBV15 and TRBJ1-1; 10 bases align to TRBD1. After removal of 6 bases from V and 4 bases from J, the junction contained 5 bases not matched to a gene. The CDR3 is 14 residues long. Germline loops: CDR1 SGHND, CDR2 FRSKSL. The chain's CDR3 is CASRVTGGGTEVFF. CDR3 DNA (partial): TGTGCCAGCAGGGTGACAGGGGGCGGCACAGAAGTCTTC.

With respect to this clone: Gene names and germline match the mouse. The read finishes 1 residue shy of the CDR3 end, and the germline J gene is used to complete it. V is TRBV19 and J is TRBJ2-4; D remains unclear. Germline CDR1 is FNHDT and CDR2 is SITEND (reference sequence). Trimming took off 5 bases at V and 3 bases at J, with 4 bases between the two ends. The CDR3 loop spans 11 amino acids. The CDR3 protein is CASRQQNTLYF. CDR3 DNA, as far as it was read: TGTGCCAGCAGACAACAAAACACCTTGTAC.

Details on this clone: Gene and germline names: mouse. The CDR3 extends 1 residue past the end of the read, so its final part is completed from the germline J gene. This rearrangement joins TRBV3 to TRBJ1-4; 8 bases are shared with TRBD1. The CDR3 has 15 amino acids. Germline CDR1 is SNHLY and CDR2 is FYNGKV (reference sequence). V shed 4 bases and J 0 bases; nucleotides not matched to a gene: 1. This CDR3 reads CASSSDRVSNERLFF. The CDR3 bases that were read are TGTGCCAGCAGCTCGGACAGGGTTTCCAACGAAAGATTATTT.

Worth noting for this clone: Mouse gene names apply. The sequenced part of the CDR3 DNA is TGTGCCAGCAGCCAACTGGGGGGAGGGCAAGACACCCAGTAC. Amino acid sequence: CASSQLGGGQDTQY. The whole CDR3 is CASSQLGGGQDTQYF. The chain carries TRBV5 and TRBJ2-5; 8 bases are shared with TRBD2. The missing CDR3 end, 1 residue past where the read stops, is filled in from the germline J gene. CDR1 LGHNA and CDR2 YNLKQL come from the germline V gene (reference sequence). With 2 bases clipped from V and 3 bases from J, the junction kept 4 bases outside the gene matches. This CDR3 has 15 amino acids.

Concerning this clone: The listed genes are named as in mouse. The CDR3 reads CTCSADWGGRAEQFF. The covered CDR3 bases are TGCACCTGCAGTGCAGACTGGGGGGGCCGGGCTGAGCAGTTC. The chain links TRBV1 to TRBJ2-1, with 10 bases aligning to TRBD2. The CDR3 extends 1 residue past the end of the read, so its final part is completed from the germline J gene. The ends lost 0 bases at V and 7 bases at J; junction bases unmatched: 3. There are 15 residues in the CDR3. The germline gives CDR1 NSQYPW, CDR2 LRSPGD (reference sequence). The variable domain in full, completed from reference TRBV1 and TRBJ2-1, reads VTLLEQNPRWRLVPRGQAVNLRCILKNSQYPWMSWYQQDLQKQLQWLFTLRSPGDKEVKSLPGADYLATRVTDTELRLQVANMSQGRTLYCTCSADWGGRAEQFFGPGTRLTVL.

In regard to this clone: Each gene name is a mouse one. The read finishes 1 residue shy of the CDR3 end, and the germline J gene is used to complete it. The chain carries TRBV13-2 and TRBJ1-1; D gene unclear. The V and J ends lost 3 bases and 8 bases respectively, with 5 bases between them. This CDR3 has 10 residues. The germline V gene has CDR1 NNHNN and CDR2 SYGAGS (reference sequence). The CDR3 spells CASGVREVFF. CDR3 bases read: TGTGCCAGCGGTGTCAGGGAAGTCTTC.

About this clone itself: Gene names follow the mouse nomenclature. The DNA ends 1 residue before the CDR3 does, and the rest of the CDR3 is filled in from the germline J gene. The rearrangement uses TRBV19 and TRBJ1-4, with D uncertain. V dropped 1 base and J dropped 0 bases, with 4 bases sitting between them. CDR1 and CDR2 from the germline V gene are FNHDT and SITEND (reference sequence). The CDR3 has 14 amino acids. CDR3 DNA (partial): TGTGCCAGCAGTATACAAATTTCCAACGAAAGATTATTT. Translating gives CASSIQISNERLF. The whole CDR3 reads CASSIQISNERLFF. The full variable domain, in which reference TRBV19 and TRBJ1-4 provide the parts outside the CDR3, is GGIITQTPKFLIGQEGQKLTLKCQQNFNHDTMYWYRQDSGKGLRLIYYSITENDLQKGDLSEGYDASREKKSSFSLTVTSAQKNEMAVFLCASSIQISNERLFFGHGTKLSVL.